This T cell receptor beta chain is drawn from a study of T cell responses to AZD1222 COVID-19 vaccine. Points from the study as a whole: Two AZD1222 administrations were followed by greater Spike-specific TCR breadth and depth. Clonal diversity was possibly underestimated, and the donors were mostly white British, with more females.

The trim removed 6 bases at V and 1 base at J, leaving 5 bases unmatched. The germline gives CDR1 MDHEN, CDR2 SYDVKM. This CDR3 contains 16 residues. A word on this clone: The antigen remains unidentified.

The data were produced by immunoSEQ multiplex PCR, yet TCRdb's version contains in-frame clones alone and is incomplete. The sample carries over 150,000 clones, 80% to 90% recorded once. J is TRBJ2-1 and V is TRBV28; TRBD2 matches at 11 bases. The sequenced sample was peripheral blood, obtained on day 0 of AZD1222 vaccination. The TCR comes from an adult in good health. DNA for the CDR3: TGTGCCAGCAGCCTAGCGGGGGGAAATTCCTACAATGAGCAGTTCTTC. This codes for CASSLAGGNSYNEQFF.